This TCR beta chain emerged from a study of blood T cell repertoires in COVID-19 (dated by TCRdb to about 2020). At the level of the whole study: The collaborator samples originated in the United States, Italy and Spain and spanned the acute and convalescent phases of COVID-19. The material from the prospective study consisted of cDNA or gDNA derived from T cells, B-cell-depleted T cells, or PBMCs. Subjects who had been exposed to COVID-19, were actively infected with it, or had recovered from it provided the deeply sampled blood TCRbeta repertoires that made up the dataset. The repertoires were made available in a free public database intended to serve as a resource for research on the immune response to SARS-CoV-2. Samples came from the ongoing ImmuneRACE study (first 160 participants) plus 1,254 subjects from 6 global collaborators. Nearly every sample came with metadata listing a de-identified subject ID, COVID-19 status, age in years and sex. HLA class I and class II types, where available, came from metadata supplied by the sample provider rather than from assay-based typing. What the research found in general, with its limitations: How much clinical and demographic metadata was included differed by source and by participant, and the metadata was provided uncurated.

The immunoSEQ Assay, a bias-controlled multiplex PCR, was used to amplify TCRbeta CDR3 regions from genomic DNA. The authors processed their data as follows. Nucleated cell counts per sample were estimated from amplification of reference gene primers within the assay. To quantify the absolute abundance of each unique TCRbeta CDR3 rearrangement, sequence reads were collapsed and filtered. For each sample, productive Simpson clonality was calculated as the square root of Simpson's diversity index across productive rearrangements. The table comes from immuneACCESS by way of TCRdb, which keeps in-frame sequences with V and J called. Part of the clones is missing from these tables; in studies checked, under half for an unresolved V gene and the rest for unknown reasons. For V, J and clone size, that table is used; D and trimming come from the DNA. The sample table records tens of thousands of clones; 80% of these occur just once. Of the sample, 6.5% to 8.5% is held by the ten largest clones.

As for this clone: The antigen it binds to is not known. No clone much larger than this one lies a single base away; base qualities are absent.

The CDR3 contains 15 residues, cysteine and phenylalanine counted. The sequence is cut down to CDR3 DNA, 45 bases in frame from base 1. Relative to germline, V is missing 5 bases and J is missing 5 bases, with 6 bases of the junction outside any gene match. Taken from the germline V gene, the CDR1 and CDR2 loops are MDHEN and SYDVKM. Whole blood was collected in K2EDTA tubes by collaborating institutions according to the institutions' own protocols. For TCRbeta analysis, collaborator samples were shipped as frozen whole blood, as isolated PBMCs, or as DNA extracted from either sample type. The specimen sequenced was peripheral blood. The receptor chain draws on TRBV28 and TRBJ1-4, and 9 junction bases match TRBD1. This clonotype was sampled from a man in his sixties with acute or convalescent COVID-19. The CDR3 sequence is CASSGTGTGNEKLFF. The DNA sequence is given as TGTGCCAGCAGTGGTACCGGGACAGGGAATGAAAAACTGTTTTTT.